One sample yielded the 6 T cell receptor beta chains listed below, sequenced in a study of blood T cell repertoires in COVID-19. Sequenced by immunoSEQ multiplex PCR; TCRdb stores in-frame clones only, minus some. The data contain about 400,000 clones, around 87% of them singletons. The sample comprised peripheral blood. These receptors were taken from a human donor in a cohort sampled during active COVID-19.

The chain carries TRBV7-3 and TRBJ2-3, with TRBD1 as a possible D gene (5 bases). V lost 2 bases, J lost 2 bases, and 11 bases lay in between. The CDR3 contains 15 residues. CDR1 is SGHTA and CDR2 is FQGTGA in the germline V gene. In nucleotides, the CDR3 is TGTGCCAGCAGCTTAGGGTGGGGCTCCACAGATACGCAGTATTTT. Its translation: CASSLGWGSTDTQYF. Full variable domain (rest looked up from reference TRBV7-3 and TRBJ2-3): GAGVSQTPSNKVTEKGKYVELRCDPISGHTALYWYRQSLGQGPEFLIYFQGTGAADDSGLPNDRFFAVRPEGSVSTLKIQRTERGDSAVYLCASSLGWGSTDTQYFGPGTRLTVL.

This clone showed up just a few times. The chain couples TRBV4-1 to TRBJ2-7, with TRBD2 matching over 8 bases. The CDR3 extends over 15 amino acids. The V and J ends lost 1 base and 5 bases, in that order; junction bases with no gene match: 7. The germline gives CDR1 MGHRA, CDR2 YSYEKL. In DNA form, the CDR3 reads TGCGCCAGCAGCCAAGTGCGGGGGGAACGGCACGAGCAGTACTTC. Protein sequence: CASSQVRGERHEQYF.

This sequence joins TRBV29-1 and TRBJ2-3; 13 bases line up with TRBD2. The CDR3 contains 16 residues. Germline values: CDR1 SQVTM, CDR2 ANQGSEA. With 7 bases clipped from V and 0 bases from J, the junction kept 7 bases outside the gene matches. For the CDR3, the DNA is TGCAGCGGGAGGGGGACTAGCGGGACTAGCACAGATACGCAGTATTTT. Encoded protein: CSGRGTSGTSTDTQYF.

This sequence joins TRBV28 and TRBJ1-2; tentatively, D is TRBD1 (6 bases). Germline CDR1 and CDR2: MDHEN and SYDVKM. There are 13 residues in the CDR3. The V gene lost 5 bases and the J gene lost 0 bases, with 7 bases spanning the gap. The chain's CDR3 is CASSPGANYGYTF. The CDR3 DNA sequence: TGTGCCAGCAGTCCAGGGGCTAACTATGGCTACACCTTC.

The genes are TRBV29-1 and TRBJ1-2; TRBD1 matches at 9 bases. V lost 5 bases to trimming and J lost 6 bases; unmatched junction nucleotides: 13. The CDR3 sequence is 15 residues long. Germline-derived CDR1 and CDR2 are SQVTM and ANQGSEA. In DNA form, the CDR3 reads TGCAGCGTTTCTACGACCGGGACAGGGAACAATGGCTACACCTTC. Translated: CSVSTTGTGNNGYTF.

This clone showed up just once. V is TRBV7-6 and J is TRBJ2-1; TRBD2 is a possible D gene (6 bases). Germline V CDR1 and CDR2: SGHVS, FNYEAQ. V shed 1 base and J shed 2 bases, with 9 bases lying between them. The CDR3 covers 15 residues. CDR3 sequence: CASSLGTIPYNEQFF. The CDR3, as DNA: TGTGCCAGCAGCTTAGGGACTATACCCTACAATGAGCAGTTCTTC.